This record covers a single TCR beta chain. The sample originates from a study of blood T cell repertoires in COVID-19. The germline V and J ends were trimmed by 1 base and 2 bases, with 11 bases remaining between them. The CDR3 loop spans 15 amino acids. In germline, CDR1 is LNHDA, CDR2 SQIVND (reference sequence). Only in-frame clones appear in the TCRdb table, and some are missing; sequencing was by immunoSEQ multiplex PCR. The table includes about 230,000 clones, roughly 84% detected once. Specimen: peripheral blood. This TCR came from a man between 35 and 55 years old with acute or convalescent COVID-19. The chain uses TRBV19 and TRBJ1-1, with D tentatively TRBD1 (5 bases). CDR3 sequence: CASSIGWGLNTEAFF. The DNA of the CDR3 is TGTGCCAGTAGTATAGGATGGGGACTAAACACTGAAGCTTTCTTT.